One sample yielded the 10 T cell receptor beta chains listed below, sequenced in a study of cytomegalovirus exposure and HLA in healthy donors. The primer mix had 60 Vbeta and 13 Jbeta primers. Assay: immunoSEQ multiplex PCR; the TCRdb copy retains only in-frame clones and omits some. This sample carries 200,000 or so clones, over 80% of them seen once, and the ten largest clones take 6.3%. Input material: PBMCs. These receptors all stem from a man aged 40-49 years in good health and CMV-seropositive.

V gene TRBV10-2 combines with J gene TRBJ2-3; a weak D match, TRBD2 (5 bases). Germline V gives CDR1 WSHSY, CDR2 SAAADI. Trimming removed 4 bases at V and 2 bases at J, with 19 bases between. This CDR3 contains 17 residues. In DNA form, the CDR3 reads TGCGCCAGCAGTGGGTACCCTGGACTTTCCAACACAGATACGCAGTATTTT. This gives the protein CASSGYPGLSNTDTQYF.

The V and J genes are TRBV15 and TRBJ1-1; the match to TRBD1 covers 7 bases. V lost 5 bases, J lost 5 bases, and 8 bases stayed unmatched. From germline, CDR1 is LNHNV and CDR2 YYDKDF (reference sequence). The CDR3 has 14 residues. The CDR3 region has the DNA TGTGCCACCAGCGCACACAGGGGTAATACTGAAGCTTTCTTT. This gives the protein CATSAHRGNTEAFF.

This clone was detected a few times. The rearrangement links TRBV9 to TRBJ2-5; 10 bases map to TRBD1. J gave up 9 bases and V 6 bases, and 11 bases lay outside the gene matches. Germline CDR1 and CDR2: SGDLS and YYNGEE. The CDR3 has 14 residues. CDR3 DNA: TGTGCCAGCATCAATGACAGGGGGCGACGGGCCCAGTACTTC. Amino acids: CASINDRGRRAQYF.

The chain couples TRBV2 to TRBJ1-5; 11 bases are a match to TRBD1. V was clipped by 7 bases and J by 6 bases; unmatched bases: 11. The CDR3 extends over 16 amino acids. Germline V gives CDR1 SNHLY, CDR2 FYNNEI. For the CDR3, the DNA is TGTGCCAGCATGGCGAGAACCGGGACAGGGGGTCAGCCCCAGCATTTT. Amino acids: CASMARTGTGGQPQHF. The whole variable domain, filled in from reference TRBV2 and TRBJ1-5, reads EPEVTQTPSHQVTQMGQEVILRCVPISNHLYFYWYRQILGQKVEFLVSFYNNEISEKSEIFDDQFSVERPDGSNFTLKIRSTKLEDSAMYFCASMARTGTGGQPQHFGDGTRLSIL.

Points on this clone: The sample contains more than one DNA sequence encoding this CDR3. This rearrangement joins TRBV9 to TRBJ2-7; unclear D gene. In germline, CDR1 is SGDLS, CDR2 YYNGEE. The CDR3 sequence is 14 residues long. V lost 0 bases and J lost 2, with 9 bases in between. CDR3 bases: TGTGCCAGCAGCGTAGGTGGCACTACCTACGAGCAGTACTTC. It yields the protein CASSVGGTTYEQYF.

The chain combines TRBV28 with TRBJ2-7; 9 positions agree with TRBD1. Germline V gives CDR1 MDHEN, CDR2 SYDVKM. The CDR3 length is 16 residues. The ends lost 5 bases at V and 4 bases at J; junction bases unmatched: 12. The CDR3 nucleotides read TGTGCCAGCAGTCCCCACCACAGGGGGCGAGGGTACGAGCAGTACTTC. This encodes CASSPHHRGRGYEQYF.

This clone was seen once. The chain combines TRBV5-8 with TRBJ1-3, with 7 nucleotides matching TRBD1. The trim removed 2 bases at V and 4 bases at J, leaving 3 bases unmatched. Germline assignment: CDR1 SGHTS and CDR2 YDEGEE. The CDR3 is made up of 14 amino acids. DNA for the CDR3: TGTGCCAGCAGCTTAAGACAGGGCGGAAACACCATATATTTT. Translated: CASSLRQGGNTIYF.

The sample holds one count of this clone. The sample contains more than one DNA sequence encoding this CDR3. The chain links TRBV19 to TRBJ2-7, with D possibly TRBD2 on 5 matching bases. Germline CDR1 is LNHDA and CDR2 is SQIVND (reference sequence). The germline V and J ends were trimmed by 3 bases and 7 bases, with 13 bases remaining between them. The CDR3 is 13 residues long. Written as DNA, the CDR3 is TGTGCCAGTAGTATCGGTGGTTCGGGGGAGCAGTACTTC. Its translation is CASSIGGSGEQYF.

CDR3 coding DNA: TGCGCCAGCAGCCCGACAGGGGCCCCCTATGGCTACACCTTC. As protein: CASSPTGAPYGYTF. The genes are TRBV5-1 and TRBJ1-2; 8 positions agree with TRBD1. CDR1 and CDR2 from the germline V gene are SGHRS and YFSETQ. J gave up 4 bases and V 4 bases, and 6 bases lay outside the gene matches. The CDR3 length is 14 residues. Together with reference TRBV5-1 and TRBJ1-2, the CDR3 gives the full variable domain: KAGVTQTPRYLIKTRGQQVTLSCSPISGHRSVSWYQQTPGQGLQFLFEYFSETQRNKGNFPGRFSGRQFSNSRSEMNVSTLELGDSALYLCASSPTGAPYGYTFGSGTRLTVV.

V is TRBV18 and J is TRBJ1-5; no clear D. This CDR3 comprises 16 residues. Trimming took 1 base from V and 0 from J, leaving 10 bases between them. Germline V gene lookup returns CDR1 KGHSH and CDR2 LQKENI. The CDR3 region is CASSPRQVNSNQPQHF. The DNA for the CDR3 is TGTGCCAGCTCACCACGGCAGGTCAATAGCAATCAGCCCCAGCATTTT.